This T cell receptor (beta chain) came from a study of blood T cells in healthy people across ages. For the study at large: For every two T cells, template switching captured about one barcoded beta molecule. Study outcomes and limitations: Long-lived donors carried more naive CD4+ cells and greater diversity than aged donors.

For this clonotype: Its antigen is not identified.

The germline V and J ends were trimmed by 4 bases and 0 bases, with 13 bases remaining between them. The CDR3 has 15 amino acids. Germline loops: CDR1 SGHVS, CDR2 FQNEAQ. They isolated at least 6.5 million PBMCs from each sample. For the second PCR, which ran for about 6 to 11 cycles, a sample-barcoded 5' primer and a J-beta primer mix were used. Paired-end reads containing CDR3 totaled no fewer than 2.5 million for each sample. MiXCR, run by TCRdb on the 5' RACE reads, gives a single entry per CDR3 protein. In the table there are approximately 1,700,000 distinct CDR3 sequences, roughly two fifths of which are singletons.

The specimen was blood. The V gene is TRBV7-8, the J gene TRBJ2-7, with D perhaps matching TRBD2 (5 bases). The clonotype was recovered from a human donor in good health. CDR3 sequence (DNA): TGTGCCAGCAGCTCTGTAGCGATGAGCTCCTACGAGCAGTACTTC. Encoded protein: CASSSVAMSSYEQYF.